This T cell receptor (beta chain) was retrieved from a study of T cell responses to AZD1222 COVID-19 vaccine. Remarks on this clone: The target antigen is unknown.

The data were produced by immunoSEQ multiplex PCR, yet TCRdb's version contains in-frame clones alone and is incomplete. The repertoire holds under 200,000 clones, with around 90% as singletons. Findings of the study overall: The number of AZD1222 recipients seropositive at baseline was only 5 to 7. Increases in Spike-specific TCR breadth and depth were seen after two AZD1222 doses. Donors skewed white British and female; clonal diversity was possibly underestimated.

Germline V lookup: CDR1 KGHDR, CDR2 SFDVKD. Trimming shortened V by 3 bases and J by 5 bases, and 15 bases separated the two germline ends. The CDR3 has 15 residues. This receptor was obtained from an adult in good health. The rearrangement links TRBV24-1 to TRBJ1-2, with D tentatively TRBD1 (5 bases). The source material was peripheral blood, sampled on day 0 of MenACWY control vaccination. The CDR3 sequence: CATSDGAGQWYGYTF. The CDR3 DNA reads TGTGCCACCAGTGATGGGGCAGGGCAGTGGTATGGCTACACCTTC.